This T cell receptor beta chain was sequenced during a study of T cells of healthy individuals. TCRdb analysed the 5' RACE reads with MiXCR anew, one entry per CDR3 protein. The table lists around 98,000 distinct CDR3 sequences, 15% to 20% of them singletons. The CDR3 has 16 residues. V was pared by 4 bases and J by 7 bases, with 15 bases of the junction left unmatched. Germline V gene sequence: CDR1 MDHEN, CDR2 SYDVKM. The chain is built from TRBV28 and TRBJ2-7; the match to TRBD1 covers 8 bases. The receptor was derived from a human donor in good health. Here the CDR3 reads CASSSPQGALTGEQYF. The CDR3 coding sequence is TGTGCCAGCAGTTCACCTCAGGGGGCTCTTACAGGAGAGCAGTACTTC.